Listed here are 6 T cell receptor beta chains from one sample, sequenced in a study of blood T cell repertoires in COVID-19. The repertoire was sequenced with immunoSEQ multiplex PCR; TCRdb's copy has only in-frame clones and lacks some. Altogether 140,000 to 150,000 clones are present, roughly 80% being singletons, with the ten largest covering about 6%. Sequenced: PBMCs or T cells enriched from blood (not recorded which). These receptors were obtained from a woman between 50 and 59 years old who had recovered from COVID-19.

This clone was detected only a few times. This chain uses TRBV24-1 with TRBJ2-1; 7 positions agree with TRBD1. The CDR3 length is 17 residues. Germline trimming cut 3 bases from V and 5 bases from J; bases unmatched to any gene: 12. CDR1 is KGHDR, CDR2 SFDVKD, per germline. The chain's CDR3 is CATSDPSPQGVNNEQFF. The CDR3 DNA reads TGTGCCACCAGTGATCCGAGCCCCCAGGGGGTCAACAATGAGCAGTTCTTC.

The count of this clone is one. V is TRBV30 and J is TRBJ2-5, with D possibly TRBD1 on 6 matching bases. V was trimmed by 3 bases and J by 4 bases, leaving 6 bases between them. Per germline, CDR1 GTSNPN and CDR2 SVGIG (reference sequence). This CDR3 has 11 amino acids. Here the CDR3 reads CAWRGAETQYF. The CDR3 bases are TGTGCCTGGAGGGGGGCAGAGACCCAGTACTTC.

This clone was found a few times. The rearrangement links TRBV6-5 to TRBJ1-1; 7 bases fit TRBD1. This CDR3 spans 14 amino acids. J lost 3 bases, V lost 8 bases, and 9 bases had no gene match. The germline CDR1 and CDR2 sequences are MNHEY and SVGAGI. The CDR3 region has the DNA TGTGCCAGCGGGTGGACAGGCCGGTACACTGAAGCTTTCTTT. This gives the protein CASGWTGRYTEAFF.

The chain combines TRBV6-5 with TRBJ1-6, with 7 bases lining up with TRBD1. Germline-derived CDR1 and CDR2 are MNHEY and SVGAGI. The CDR3 consists of 14 residues. After removal of 8 bases from V and 11 bases from J, the junction contained 12 bases not matched to a gene. The CDR3 coding sequence is TGTGCCAGCGGTCTGAAGGGGGCGGTTGCACCCCTCCACTTT. It specifies CASGLKGAVAPLHF.

This clone has only one observation. The chain recombines TRBV6-5 with TRBJ2-1; D is possibly TRBD1 (5 bases). The CDR3 contains 15 residues. Germline loops: CDR1 MNHEY, CDR2 SVGAGI. The V end lost 7 bases, the J end lost 0 bases, and 13 bases lay between the germline ends. CDR3 sequence: CASTPTASSYNEQFF. CDR3 nucleotides: TGTGCCAGCACCCCGACAGCCTCCTCCTACAATGAGCAGTTCTTC.

The chain's CDR3 is CASSFRDRALYEQYF. DNA for the CDR3: TGTGCCAGCAGTTTCCGGGACAGGGCCTTGTACGAGCAGTACTTC. The chain has TRBV7-9 and TRBJ2-7; 9 bases agree with TRBD1. With V trimmed by 6 bases and J by 4 bases, 10 bases remained unmatched. Germline loops: CDR1 SEHNR, CDR2 FQNEAQ (reference sequence). This CDR3 spans 15 amino acids.